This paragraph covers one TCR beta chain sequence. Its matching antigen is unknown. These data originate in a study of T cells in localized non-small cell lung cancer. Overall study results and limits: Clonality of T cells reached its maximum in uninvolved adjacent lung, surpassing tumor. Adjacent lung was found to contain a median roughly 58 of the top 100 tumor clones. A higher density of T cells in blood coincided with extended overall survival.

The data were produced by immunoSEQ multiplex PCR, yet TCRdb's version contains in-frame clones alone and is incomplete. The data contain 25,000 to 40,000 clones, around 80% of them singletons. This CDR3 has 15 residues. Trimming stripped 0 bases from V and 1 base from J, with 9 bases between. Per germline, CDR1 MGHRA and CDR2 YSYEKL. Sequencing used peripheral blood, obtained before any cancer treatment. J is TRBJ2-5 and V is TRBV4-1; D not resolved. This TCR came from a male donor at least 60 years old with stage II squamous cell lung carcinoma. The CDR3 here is CASSQDGPAQETQYF. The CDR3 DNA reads TGCGCCAGCAGCCAAGATGGGCCGGCCCAAGAGACCCAGTACTTC.